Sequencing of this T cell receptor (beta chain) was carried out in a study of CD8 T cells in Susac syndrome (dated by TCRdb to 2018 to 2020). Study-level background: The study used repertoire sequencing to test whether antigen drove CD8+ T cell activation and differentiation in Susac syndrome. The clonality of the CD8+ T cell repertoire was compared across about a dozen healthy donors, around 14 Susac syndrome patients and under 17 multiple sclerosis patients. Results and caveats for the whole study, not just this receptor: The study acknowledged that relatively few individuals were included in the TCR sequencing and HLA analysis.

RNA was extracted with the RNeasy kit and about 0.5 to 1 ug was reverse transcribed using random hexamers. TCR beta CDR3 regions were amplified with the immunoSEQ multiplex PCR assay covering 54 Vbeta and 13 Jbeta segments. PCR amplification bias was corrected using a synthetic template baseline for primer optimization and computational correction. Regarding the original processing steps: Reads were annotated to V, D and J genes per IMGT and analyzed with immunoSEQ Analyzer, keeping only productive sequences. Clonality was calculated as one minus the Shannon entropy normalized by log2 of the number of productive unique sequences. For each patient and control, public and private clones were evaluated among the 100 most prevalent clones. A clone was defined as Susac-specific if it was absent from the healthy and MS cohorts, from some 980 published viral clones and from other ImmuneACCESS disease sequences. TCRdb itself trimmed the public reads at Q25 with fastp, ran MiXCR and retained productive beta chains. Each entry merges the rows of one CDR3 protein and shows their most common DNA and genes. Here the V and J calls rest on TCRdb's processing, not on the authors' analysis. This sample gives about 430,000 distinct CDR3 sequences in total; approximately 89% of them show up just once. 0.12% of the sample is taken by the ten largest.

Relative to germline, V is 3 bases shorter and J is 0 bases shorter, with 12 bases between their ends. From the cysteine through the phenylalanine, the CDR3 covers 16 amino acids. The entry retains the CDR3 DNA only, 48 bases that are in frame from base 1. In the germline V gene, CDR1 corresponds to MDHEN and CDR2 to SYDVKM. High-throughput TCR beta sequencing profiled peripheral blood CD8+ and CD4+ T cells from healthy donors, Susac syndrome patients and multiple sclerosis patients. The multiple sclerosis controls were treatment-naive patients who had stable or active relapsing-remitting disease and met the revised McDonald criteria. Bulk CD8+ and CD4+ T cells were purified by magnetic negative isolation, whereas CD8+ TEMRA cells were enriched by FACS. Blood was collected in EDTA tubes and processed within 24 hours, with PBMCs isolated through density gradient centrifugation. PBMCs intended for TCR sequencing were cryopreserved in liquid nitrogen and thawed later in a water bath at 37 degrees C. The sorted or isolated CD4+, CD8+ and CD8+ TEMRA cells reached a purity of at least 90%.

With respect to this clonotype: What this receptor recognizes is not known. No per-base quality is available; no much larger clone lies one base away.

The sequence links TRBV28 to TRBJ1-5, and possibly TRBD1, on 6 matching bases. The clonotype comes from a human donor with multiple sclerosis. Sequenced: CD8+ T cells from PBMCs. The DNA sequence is TGTGCCAGCAGTTTGACAGGAGACTATAGCAATCAGCCCCAGCATTTT. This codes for CASSLTGDYSNQPQHF.